This T cell receptor (beta chain) was found in a study of glioma-infiltrating T cells after dendritic cell vaccination. Sequenced by immunoSEQ multiplex PCR; TCRdb stores in-frame clones only, minus some. This sample has more than 95,000 clones; roughly 90% occur once, and the top ten carry approximately 2.7%. This sample's time point: after dendritic cell vaccination, including at tumor progression/relapse. The source was blood, collected after dendritic cell vaccination. This clonotype originated in a human donor with glioblastoma.

The CDR3 protein is CASSETQGADTQYF. The CDR3 DNA sequence: TGCGCCAGCAGTGAGACCCAGGGCGCGGATACGCAGTATTTT. V gene TRBV10-1 combines with J gene TRBJ2-3, with D tentatively TRBD1 (5 bases). Germline lookup yields CDR1 WNHNN and CDR2 SYGVQD (reference sequence). Trimming removed 2 bases at V and 6 bases at J, with 12 bases between. This CDR3 spans 14 amino acids.